Shown below are 10 T cell receptor beta chains from a single sample sequenced in a study of immune heterogeneity within non-small cell lung tumors. Multiplex PCR employing 32 V and 13 J primers generated amplicons of the TCR beta CDR3. TCRdb redid the calling of the multiplex PCR reads with MiXCR, one entry per CDR3 protein. The table records over 25,000 distinct CDR3 sequences, 25% to 30% of them present only once. Template input was genomic DNA from bulk tumor (about 640 ng per sample). From each primary tumor, several far-apart biopsies were obtained during surgery. Undergoing curative surgery were patients whose non-small cell lung cancer was untreated and newly diagnosed. The specimen was lung tumor tissue. The receptors here all came from a man in his forties with non-small cell lung cancer.

This clonotype came up a few times. The CDR3 coding sequence is TGTGCCTGGAGTCGCTTTCAAGGGGCCACTGAAGCTTTCTTT. Translated, it gives CAWSRFQGATEAFF. This chain connects TRBV30 to TRBJ1-1, with a possible D match to TRBD1 (5 bases). The CDR3 consists of 14 residues. Germline values: CDR1 GTSNPN, CDR2 SVGIG (reference sequence). V shed 2 bases and J shed 4 bases, with 14 bases lying between them.

Comments on this clonotype: Just one base apart from a much larger clone, this may be a read error. This rearrangement joins TRBV15 to TRBJ2-1; D remains ambiguous. Germline CDR1 and CDR2: LNHNV and YYDKDF (reference sequence). Trimming took off 3 bases at V and 2 bases at J, with 8 bases between the two ends. The CDR3 contains 14 residues. CDR3 nucleotide sequence: TGTGCCACCAGCAGGTCCGGCACCTACAATGAGCAGTTCTTC. Protein: CATSRSGTYNEQFF.

This chain's CDR3 is CASSQSKNQPQHF. The CDR3 DNA follows: TGTGCCAGCTCGCAAAGCAAAAATCAGCCCCAGCATTTT. The chain employs TRBV18 and TRBJ1-5, with D uncertain. The CDR3 is made up of 13 amino acids. Trimming removed 6 bases from V and 4 bases from J, with 10 bases in between. Germline assignment: CDR1 KGHSH and CDR2 LQKENI.

This chain uses TRBV5-6 with TRBJ2-1; 8 bases align to TRBD1. The CDR3 is made up of 15 amino acids. Germline CDR1 SGHDT, CDR2 YYEEEE. Trimming took 4 bases from V and 8 from J; bases not matched to a gene: 11. The CDR3 DNA sequence: TGTGCCAGCAGCACAGGGGGTCGCATGGTGGATGAGCAGTTCTTC. It specifies CASSTGGRMVDEQFF.

This clonotype turned up a few times. V gene TRBV6-1 combines with J gene TRBJ2-1; the D gene could be TRBD1 or TRBD2 (6 bases each). The CDR3 runs to 12 residues. V lost 6 bases to trimming and J lost 7 bases, with 10 bases between them. The germline CDR1 and CDR2 sequences are MNHNS and SASEGT. The CDR3 nucleotides are TGTGCCAGCAGAACAGGGAGGAATGAGCAGTTCTTC. Its translation: CASRTGRNEQFF.

As for this clonotype: Since a much larger clone is just one base distant, this may be a read error. The chain employs TRBV6-5 and TRBJ2-1, with 13 bases identical to TRBD2. Germline-derived CDR1 and CDR2 are MNHEY and SVGAGI. There are 16 residues in the CDR3. V lost 1 base to trimming and J lost 9 bases; unmatched junction nucleotides: 6. In DNA form, the CDR3 reads TGTGCCAGCAGTTACTTCAGAACTAGCGGGAGGGGTGAGCAGTTCTTC. Residues: CASSYFRTSGRGEQFF.

Regarding this clonotype: The junction and the germline gene differ at one end; a read error may be behind it. The CDR3 nucleotides read TGTGCCAACAGTTTCCTAGACAGGGGGCGGGAAAAACTGTTTTTT. Its translation is CANSFLDRGREKLFF. The V and J genes are TRBV6-5 and TRBJ1-4; TRBD1 matches 10 bases. The CDR3 length is 15 residues. The V gene's germline CDR1 is MNHEY and CDR2 SVGAGI.

Concerning this clonotype itself: This may arise from a read error, as a much more abundant clone is one base away. V gene TRBV9 combines with J gene TRBJ1-3; D may be TRBD1 (6 bases). This CDR3 is 15 amino acids long. CDR1 and CDR2 from the germline V gene are SGDLS and YYNGEE. CDR3 nucleotide sequence: TGTGCCAGAAGCGTCACCGGGAGGGGGGAAAACACCATATATTTT. Translating it yields CARSVTGRGENTIYF. Complete variable domain (other parts from reference TRBV9 and TRBJ1-3): DSGVTQTPKHLITATGQRVTLRCSPRSGDLSVYWYQQSLDQGLQFLIQYYNGEERAKGNILERFSAQQFPDLHSELNLSSLELGDSALYFCARSVTGRGENTIYFGEGSWLTVV.

This clonotype was counted ten times or more. V usage is TRBV20-1 and J usage is TRBJ1-6; 7 nucleotides agree with TRBD1. Germline lookup yields CDR1 DFQATT and CDR2 SNEGSKA (reference sequence). There are 15 residues in the CDR3. After removal of 5 bases from V and 4 bases from J, the junction contained 8 bases not matched to a gene. The CDR3 DNA sequence: TGCAGTGCTGGACAGGTCCTCGGGTATAATTCACCCCTCCACTTT. Amino acid sequence: CSAGQVLGYNSPLHF.

V usage is TRBV29-1 and J usage is TRBJ1-1; D not resolved. Germline V CDR1 and CDR2: SQVTM, ANQGSEA. The germline V and J ends were trimmed by 8 bases and 5 bases, with 30 bases remaining between them. The CDR3 is 17 residues long. This chain's CDR3 is CSYRGGLKVPTGTEAFF. The CDR3 DNA is TGCAGCTATCGAGGAGGGTTGAAAGTTCCCACGGGGACTGAAGCTTTCTTT.